The T cell receptor (beta chain) described here comes from a study of control samples from healthy donors and cancer patients. Data came from immunoSEQ multiplex PCR; TCRdb stores just in-frame clones and leaves some out. The sample holds around 170,000 clones, around 90% seen once. The CDR3 sequence is 13 residues long. V lost 3 bases to trimming and J lost 4 bases, with 13 bases between them. Germline CDR1 and CDR2: GTSNPN and SVGIG (reference sequence). This TCR was recovered from a man in his thirties or forties in good health. Material: blood. The chain recombines TRBV30 with TRBJ2-7; D is possibly TRBD2 (5 bases). The CDR3 bases are TGTGCCTGGAGCAGCGGATACATTTACGAGCAGTACTTC. This encodes CAWSSGYIYEQYF.